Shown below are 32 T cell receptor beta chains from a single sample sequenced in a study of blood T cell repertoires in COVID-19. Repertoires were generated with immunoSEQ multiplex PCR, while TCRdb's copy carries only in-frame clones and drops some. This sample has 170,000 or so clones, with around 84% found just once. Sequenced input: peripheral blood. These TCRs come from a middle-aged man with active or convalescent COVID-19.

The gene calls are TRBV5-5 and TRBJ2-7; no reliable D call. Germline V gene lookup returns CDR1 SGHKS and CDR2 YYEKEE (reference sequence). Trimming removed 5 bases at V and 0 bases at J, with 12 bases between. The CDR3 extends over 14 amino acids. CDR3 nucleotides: TGTGCCAGCAGGACCGACTTGAGCTCCTACGAGCAGTACTTC. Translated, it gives CASRTDLSSYEQYF. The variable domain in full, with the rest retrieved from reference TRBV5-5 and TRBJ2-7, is DAGVTQSPTHLIKTRGQQVTLRCSPISGHKSVSWYQQVLGQGPQFIFQYYEKEERGRGNFPDRFSARQFPNYSSELNVNALLLGDSALYLCASRTDLSSYEQYFGPGTRLTVT.

CDR3 DNA sequence: TGCGCCAGCAGCCCGGGGGGCTTCGAAACAGATACGCAGTATTTT. This encodes CASSPGGFETDTQYF. The J gene is TRBJ2-3, the V gene TRBV5-1, with D possibly being TRBD2 (7 bases). In germline, CDR1 is SGHRS, CDR2 YFSETQ. The CDR3 is 15 residues long. The V end lost 4 bases, the J end lost 3 bases, and 15 bases lay between the germline ends.

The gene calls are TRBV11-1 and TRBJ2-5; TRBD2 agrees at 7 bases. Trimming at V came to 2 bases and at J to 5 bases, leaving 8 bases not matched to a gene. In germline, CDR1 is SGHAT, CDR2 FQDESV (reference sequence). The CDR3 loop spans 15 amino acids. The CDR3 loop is CASSLSGDGRETQYF. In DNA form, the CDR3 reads TGTGCCAGCAGCTTAAGCGGGGACGGGAGGGAGACCCAGTACTTC.

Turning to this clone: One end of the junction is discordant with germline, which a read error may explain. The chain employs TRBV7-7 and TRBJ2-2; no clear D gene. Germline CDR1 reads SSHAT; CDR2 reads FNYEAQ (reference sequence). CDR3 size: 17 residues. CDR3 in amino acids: CASSSNPLNSNTGELFF. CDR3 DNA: TGTGCTAGCAGCTCTAACCCCTTAAATTCGAACACCGGGGAGCTGTTTTTT.

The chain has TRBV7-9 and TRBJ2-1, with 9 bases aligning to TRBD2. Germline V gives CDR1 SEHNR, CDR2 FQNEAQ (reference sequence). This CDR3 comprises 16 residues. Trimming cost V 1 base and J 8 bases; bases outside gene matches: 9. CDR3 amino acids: CASSLVAQRGVDEQFF. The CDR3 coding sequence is TGTGCCAGCAGCTTAGTTGCCCAGCGGGGGGTGGATGAGCAGTTCTTC.

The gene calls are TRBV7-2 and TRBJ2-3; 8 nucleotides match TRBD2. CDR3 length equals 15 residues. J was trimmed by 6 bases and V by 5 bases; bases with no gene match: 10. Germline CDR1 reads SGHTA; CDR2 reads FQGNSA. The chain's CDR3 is CASSPAAGGWDTQYF. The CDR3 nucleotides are TGTGCCAGCAGCCCGGCGGCGGGGGGCTGGGATACGCAGTATTTT.

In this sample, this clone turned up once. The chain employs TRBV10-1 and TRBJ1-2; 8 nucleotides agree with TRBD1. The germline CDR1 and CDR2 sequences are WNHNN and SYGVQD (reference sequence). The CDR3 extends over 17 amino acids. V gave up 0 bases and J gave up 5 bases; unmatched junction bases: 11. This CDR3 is CASSESRRQGRSYGYTF. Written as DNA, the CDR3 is TGCGCCAGCAGTGAGTCGAGGAGACAGGGGCGTTCGTATGGCTACACCTTC.

CDR3 in amino acids: CASSNFWTAEGGGPLNTEAFF. CDR3 in DNA: TGTGCCAGCAGCAACTTTTGGACAGCCGAGGGTGGGGGTCCCTTGAACACTGAAGCTTTCTTT. This chain joins TRBV21-1 and TRBJ1-1; the table's D call, TRBD1, has no DNA check behind it. TRBV21-1 is classified as a pseudogene. The CDR3 has 21 residues.

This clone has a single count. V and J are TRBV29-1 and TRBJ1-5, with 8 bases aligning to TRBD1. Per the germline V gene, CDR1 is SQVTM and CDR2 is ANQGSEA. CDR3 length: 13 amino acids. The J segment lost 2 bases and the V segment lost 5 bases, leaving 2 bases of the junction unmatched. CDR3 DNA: TGCAGCGTTAAGGACAGGGGCAATCAGCCCCAGCATTTT. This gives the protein CSVKDRGNQPQHF.

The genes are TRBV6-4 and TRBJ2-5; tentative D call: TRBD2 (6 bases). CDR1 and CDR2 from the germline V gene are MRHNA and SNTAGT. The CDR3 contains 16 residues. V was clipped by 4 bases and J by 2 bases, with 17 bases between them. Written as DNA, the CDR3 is TGTGCCAGCAGTGGGAGTCGACTAGGTAATCAAGAGACCCAGTACTTC. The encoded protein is CASSGSRLGNQETQYF.

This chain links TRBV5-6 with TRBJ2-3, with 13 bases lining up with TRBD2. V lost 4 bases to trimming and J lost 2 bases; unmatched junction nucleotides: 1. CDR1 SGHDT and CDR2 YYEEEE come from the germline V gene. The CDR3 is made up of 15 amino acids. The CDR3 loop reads CASSGLAGATDTQYF. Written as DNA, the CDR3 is TGTGCCAGCAGCGGACTAGCGGGAGCCACAGATACGCAGTATTTT.

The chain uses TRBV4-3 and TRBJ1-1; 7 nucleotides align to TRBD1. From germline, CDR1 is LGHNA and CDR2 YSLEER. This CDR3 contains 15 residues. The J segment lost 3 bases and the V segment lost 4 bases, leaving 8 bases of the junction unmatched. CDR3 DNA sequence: TGCGCCAGCAGCCCCGCTGACAGGGAATACACTGAAGCTTTCTTT. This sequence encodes CASSPADREYTEAFF.

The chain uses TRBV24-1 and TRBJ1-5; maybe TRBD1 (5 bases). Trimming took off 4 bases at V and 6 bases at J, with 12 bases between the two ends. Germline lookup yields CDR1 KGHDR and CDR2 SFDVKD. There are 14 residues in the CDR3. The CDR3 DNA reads TGTGCCACCAGTGACCTTCAGGGATCTCAGCCCCAGCATTTT. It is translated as CATSDLQGSQPQHF.

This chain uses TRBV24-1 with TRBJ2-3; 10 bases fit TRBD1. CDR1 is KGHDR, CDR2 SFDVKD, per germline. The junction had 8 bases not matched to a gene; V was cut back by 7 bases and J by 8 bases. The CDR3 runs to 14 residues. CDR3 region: CATRGQGDLGTQYF. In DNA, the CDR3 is TGTGCCACCAGAGGACAGGGGGACTTAGGTACGCAGTATTTT.

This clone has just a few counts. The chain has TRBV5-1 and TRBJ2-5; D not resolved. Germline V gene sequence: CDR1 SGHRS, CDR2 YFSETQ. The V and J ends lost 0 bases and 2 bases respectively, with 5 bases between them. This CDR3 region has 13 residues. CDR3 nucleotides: TGCGCCAGCAGCTTGGCCAGGCAAGAGACCCAGTACTTC. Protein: CASSLARQETQYF.

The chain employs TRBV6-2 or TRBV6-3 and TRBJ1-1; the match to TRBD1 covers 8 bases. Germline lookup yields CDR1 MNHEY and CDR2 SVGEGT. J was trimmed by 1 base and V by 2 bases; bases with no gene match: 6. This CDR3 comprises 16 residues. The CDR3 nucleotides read TGTGCCAGCAGTTACGCACCGACAGGGGAGAACACTGAAGCTTTCTTT. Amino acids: CASSYAPTGENTEAFF.

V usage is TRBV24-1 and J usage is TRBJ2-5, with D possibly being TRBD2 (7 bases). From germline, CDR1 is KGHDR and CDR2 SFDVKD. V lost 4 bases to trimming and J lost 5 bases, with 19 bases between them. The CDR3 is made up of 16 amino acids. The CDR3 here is CATSDYGGGRVETQYF. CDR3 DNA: TGTGCCACCAGTGACTATGGCGGGGGCAGGGTGGAGACCCAGTACTTC.

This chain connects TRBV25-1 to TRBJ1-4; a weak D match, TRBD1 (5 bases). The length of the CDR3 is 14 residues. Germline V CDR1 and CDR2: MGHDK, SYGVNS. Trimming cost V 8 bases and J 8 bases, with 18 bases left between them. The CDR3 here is CASSTRGGTEKLFF. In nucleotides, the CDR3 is TGTGCCAGCTCGACCCGGGGAGGGACGGAAAAACTGTTTTTT.

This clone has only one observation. The CDR3 bases are TGTGCCAGCAGCTTGGCAGGGCCTAACAATTCACCCCTCCACTTT. Translating it yields CASSLAGPNNSPLHF. The chain is built from TRBV5-4 and TRBJ1-6, with D possibly matching TRBD1 (5 bases). Germline assignment: CDR1 SGHNT and CDR2 YYREEE (reference sequence). The CDR3 is 15 residues long. V lost 0 bases and J lost 7, with 11 bases in between.

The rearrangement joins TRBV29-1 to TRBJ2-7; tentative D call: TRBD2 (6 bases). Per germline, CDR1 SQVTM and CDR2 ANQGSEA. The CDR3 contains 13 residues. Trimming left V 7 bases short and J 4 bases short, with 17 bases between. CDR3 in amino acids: CSANGRRGYEQYF. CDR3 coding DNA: TGCAGCGCCAATGGCCGGCGGGGATACGAGCAGTACTTC.

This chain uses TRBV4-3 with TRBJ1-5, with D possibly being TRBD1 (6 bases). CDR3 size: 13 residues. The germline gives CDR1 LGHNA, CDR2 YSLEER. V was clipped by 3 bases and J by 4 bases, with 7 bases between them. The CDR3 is CASSQGQNQPQHF. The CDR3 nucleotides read TGCGCCAGCAGCCAGGGACAAAATCAGCCCCAGCATTTT.

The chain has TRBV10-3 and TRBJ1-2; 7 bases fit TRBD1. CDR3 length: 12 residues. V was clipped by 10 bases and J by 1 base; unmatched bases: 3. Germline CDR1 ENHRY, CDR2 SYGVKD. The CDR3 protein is CATRQGNYGYTF. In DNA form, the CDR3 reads TGTGCCACTAGACAGGGTAACTATGGCTACACCTTC.

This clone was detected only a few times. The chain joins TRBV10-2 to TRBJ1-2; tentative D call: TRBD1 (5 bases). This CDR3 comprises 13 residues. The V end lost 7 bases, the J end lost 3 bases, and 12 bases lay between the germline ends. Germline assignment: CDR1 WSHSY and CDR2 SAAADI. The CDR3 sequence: CASKWTTYYGYTF. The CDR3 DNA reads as TGCGCCAGCAAGTGGACAACTTACTATGGCTACACCTTC.

The CDR3 loop reads CASSEALAGGQETQYF. The CDR3 coding sequence is TGTGCCAGCAGTGAAGCGTTGGCGGGAGGTCAAGAGACCCAGTACTTC. This rearrangement joins TRBV2 to TRBJ2-5; 8 nucleotides line up with TRBD2. Germline values: CDR1 SNHLY, CDR2 FYNNEI. The CDR3 runs to 16 residues. The junction had 5 bases not matched to a gene; V was cut back by 0 bases and J by 2 bases. The complete variable domain, with remaining parts taken from reference TRBV2 and TRBJ2-5, reads EPEVTQTPSHQVTQMGQEVILRCVPISNHLYFYWYRQILGQKVEFLVSFYNNEISEKSEIFDDQFSVERPDGSNFTLKIRSTKLEDSAMYFCASSEALAGGQETQYFGPGTRLLVL.

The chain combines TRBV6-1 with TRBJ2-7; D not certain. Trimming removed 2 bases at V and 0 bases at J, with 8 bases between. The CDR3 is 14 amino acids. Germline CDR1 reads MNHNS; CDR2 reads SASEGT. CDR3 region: CASSEQEFSYEQYF. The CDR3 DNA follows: TGTGCCAGCAGTGAACAGGAATTCTCCTACGAGCAGTACTTC.

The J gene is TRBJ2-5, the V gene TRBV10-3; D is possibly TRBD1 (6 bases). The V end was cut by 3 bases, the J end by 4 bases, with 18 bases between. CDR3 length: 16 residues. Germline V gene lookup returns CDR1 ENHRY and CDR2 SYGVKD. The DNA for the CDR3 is TGTGCCATCAGTGATTACACGCGAGGGGGTGCAGAGACCCAGTACTTC. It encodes CAISDYTRGGAETQYF.

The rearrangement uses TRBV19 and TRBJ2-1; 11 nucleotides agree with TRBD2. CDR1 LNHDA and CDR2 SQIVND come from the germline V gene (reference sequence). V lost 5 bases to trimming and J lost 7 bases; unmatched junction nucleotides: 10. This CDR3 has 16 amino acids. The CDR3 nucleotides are TGTGCCAGTAGTTGGAAACTAGCGGGAGTAGGTAATGAGCAGTTCTTC. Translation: CASSWKLAGVGNEQFF.

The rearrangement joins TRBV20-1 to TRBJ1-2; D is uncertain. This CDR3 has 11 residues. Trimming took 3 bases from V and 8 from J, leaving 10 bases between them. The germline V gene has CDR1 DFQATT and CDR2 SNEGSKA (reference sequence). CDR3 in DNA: TGCAGTGCTAGTCCACTTTGGGGCTACACCTTC. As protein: CSASPLWGYTF.

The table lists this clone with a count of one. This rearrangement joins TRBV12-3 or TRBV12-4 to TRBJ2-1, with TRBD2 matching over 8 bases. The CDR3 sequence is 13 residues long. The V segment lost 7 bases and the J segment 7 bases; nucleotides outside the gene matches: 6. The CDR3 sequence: CASTSGSWNEQFF. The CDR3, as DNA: TGTGCCAGCACGAGCGGGAGTTGGAATGAGCAGTTCTTC.

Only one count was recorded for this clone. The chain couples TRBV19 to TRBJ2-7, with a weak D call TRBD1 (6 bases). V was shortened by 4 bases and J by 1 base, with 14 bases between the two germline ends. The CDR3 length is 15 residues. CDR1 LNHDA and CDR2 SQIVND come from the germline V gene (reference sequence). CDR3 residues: CASSTDRLPSYEQYF. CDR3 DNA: TGTGCCAGTAGTACCGACAGGCTCCCTTCCTACGAGCAGTACTTC. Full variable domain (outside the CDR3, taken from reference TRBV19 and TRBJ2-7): DGGITQSPKYLFRKEGQNVTLSCEQNLNHDAMYWYRQDPGQGLRLIYYSQIVNDFQKGDIAEGYSVSREKKESFPLTVTSAQKNPTAFYLCASSTDRLPSYEQYFGPGTRLTVT.

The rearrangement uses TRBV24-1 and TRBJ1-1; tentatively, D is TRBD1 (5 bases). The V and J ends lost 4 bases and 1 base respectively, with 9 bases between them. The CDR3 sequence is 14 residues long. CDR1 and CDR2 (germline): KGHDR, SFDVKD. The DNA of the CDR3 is TGTGCCACCAGTGACTGGGGCCAGAACACTGAAGCTTTCTTT. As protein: CATSDWGQNTEAFF.

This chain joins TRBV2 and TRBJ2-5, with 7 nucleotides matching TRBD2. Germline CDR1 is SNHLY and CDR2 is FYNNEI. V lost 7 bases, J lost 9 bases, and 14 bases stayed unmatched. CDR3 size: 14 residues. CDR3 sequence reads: CASKIREAGRAQYF. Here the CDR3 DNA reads TGTGCCAGCAAGATCCGGGAGGCGGGGCGGGCCCAGTACTTC.